The 14 T cell receptor beta chains below come from one sample, sequenced in a study of blood T cell repertoires in COVID-19. TCRdb keeps only in-frame clones here, not all; method: immunoSEQ multiplex PCR. The data show about 220,000 clones, roughly 87% seen once. Material for sequencing was peripheral blood. These receptors were collected from a middle-aged man with active or convalescent COVID-19.

The V gene is TRBV10-3, the J gene TRBJ2-7, with 10 positions matching TRBD2. CDR1 is ENHRY and CDR2 is SYGVKD in the germline V gene. With 2 bases clipped from V and 1 base from J, the junction kept 8 bases outside the gene matches. CDR3 length: 17 amino acids. The CDR3 bases are TGTGCCATCAGTGAGGGGGGTAATAGCGGGAGGTCCTACGAGCAGTACTTC. Its protein is CAISEGGNSGRSYEQYF.

The chain carries TRBV30 and TRBJ2-4; D is perhaps TRBD2 (5 bases). Trimming shortened V by 5 bases and J by 0 bases, and 8 bases separated the two germline ends. Germline CDR1 and CDR2: GTSNPN and SVGIG (reference sequence). This CDR3 contains 13 residues. The CDR3 sequence: CAWEGLAKNIQYF. The CDR3 DNA follows: TGTGCCTGGGAAGGACTAGCCAAAAACATTCAGTACTTC.

This chain links TRBV7-9 with TRBJ1-1; D possibly corresponds to TRBD1 (6 bases). The CDR3 length is 13 residues. From germline, CDR1 is SEHNR and CDR2 FQNEAQ (reference sequence). Trimming shortened V by 6 bases and J by 3 bases, and 11 bases separated the two germline ends. Here the CDR3 reads CASRSQGYTEAFF. Here the CDR3 DNA reads TGTGCCAGCAGGTCACAGGGTTACACTGAAGCTTTCTTT.

This chain joins TRBV27 and TRBJ2-3; TRBD2 agrees at 8 bases. CDR3 size: 19 residues. V shed 0 bases, J shed 1 base, and the junction held 12 bases outside the gene matches. Germline CDR1 and CDR2: MNHEY and SMNVEV (reference sequence). Written as DNA, the CDR3 is TGTGCCAGCAGTTTATCGCCCTCCGGGGGCGGGAGGCGCACAGATACGCAGTATTTT. Its protein product is CASSLSPSGGGRRTDTQYF.

The gene calls are TRBV28 and TRBJ2-7; D gene uncertain. Germline V CDR1 and CDR2: MDHEN, SYDVKM. The length of the CDR3 is 14 residues. Between the trimmed V and J ends, which lost 6 bases and 0 bases, there was a span of 12 bases. The DNA of the CDR3 is TGTGCCAGCAGCCTCTTCGATAGCTCCTACGAGCAGTACTTC. Its protein product is CASSLFDSSYEQYF.

This clone was counted once. This rearrangement joins TRBV28 to TRBJ1-1, with 11 positions matching TRBD1. Trimming at V came to 7 bases and at J to 4 bases, leaving 5 bases not matched to a gene. The CDR3 runs 14 residues. CDR1 MDHEN and CDR2 SYDVKM come from the germline V gene. CDR3 sequence (DNA): TGTGCCAGCACCCCCGGGACAGGGGGCACTGAAGCTTTCTTT. Protein product: CASTPGTGGTEAFF.

This clone was seen only once. The chain uses TRBV9 and TRBJ2-7; possibly TRBD2 for D (5 bases). CDR1 and CDR2 from the germline V gene are SGDLS and YYNGEE. The CDR3 spans 14 residues. Trimming stripped 6 bases from V and 0 bases from J, with 13 bases between. The CDR3 reads CASTSTSDSYEQYF. Here the CDR3 DNA reads TGTGCCAGCACCAGTACTAGTGACTCCTACGAGCAGTACTTC.

The chain recombines TRBV6-1 with TRBJ1-2, with a possible D match to TRBD1 (5 bases). The CDR3 is made up of 15 amino acids. The V gene's germline CDR1 is MNHNS and CDR2 SASEGT. The V end was cut by 2 bases, the J end by 4 bases, with 14 bases between. The CDR3 coding sequence is TGTGCCAGCAGTGAACAACCGACAGAATCCTATGGCTACACCTTC. Its translation: CASSEQPTESYGYTF.

This chain links TRBV6-5 with TRBJ1-4; 9 bases agree with TRBD1. With 6 bases clipped from V and 3 bases from J, the junction kept 5 bases outside the gene matches. This CDR3 spans 15 amino acids. Germline values: CDR1 MNHEY, CDR2 SVGAGI. CDR3 loop: CASRTGGGSNEKLFF. The CDR3 region has the DNA TGTGCCAGCAGGACAGGGGGGGGTTCTAATGAAAAACTGTTTTTT.

The chain uses TRBV12-3 or TRBV12-4 and TRBJ1-1, with no clear D. The CDR3 totals 13 residues. V was cut by 1 base and J by 4 bases, with 7 bases left in between. The DNA of the CDR3 is TGTGCCAGCAGTTTAGGGACTGGCACTGAAGCTTTCTTT. It yields the protein CASSLGTGTEAFF.

The rearrangement links TRBV10-1 to TRBJ1-2; possibly TRBD1 for D (5 bases). The length of the CDR3 is 18 residues. V dropped 10 bases and J dropped 2 bases, with 29 bases sitting between them. In germline, CDR1 is WNHNN, CDR2 SYGVQD (reference sequence). CDR3 DNA sequence: TGCGCCAACACCCAGGGAAAGGTGGAGGGAGTGGTAAACTATGGCTACACCTTC. The encoded protein is CANTQGKVEGVVNYGYTF.

V is TRBV15 and J is TRBJ1-1; 8 bases line up with TRBD1. The ends lost 3 bases at V and 8 bases at J; junction bases unmatched: 11. CDR3 length: 15 residues. CDR1 and CDR2 (germline): LNHNV, YYDKDF (reference sequence). This CDR3 reads CATSRDRESGLEAFF. The CDR3 DNA reads as TGTGCCACCAGCAGGGACAGGGAGAGTGGTCTAGAAGCTTTCTTT.

The rearrangement links TRBV10-2 to TRBJ2-1; perhaps TRBD2 as D (6 bases). The CDR3 is made up of 15 amino acids. Germline V gene lookup returns CDR1 WSHSY and CDR2 SAAADI. V gave up 7 bases and J gave up 8 bases, with 21 bases separating them. In nucleotides, the CDR3 is TGCGCCAGCATCGGGAGAGGAAACAGTTTCGATGAGCAGTTCTTC. Translating it yields CASIGRGNSFDEQFF.

V usage is TRBV7-8 and J usage is TRBJ2-7; the match to TRBD1 covers 8 bases. J was trimmed by 4 bases and V by 5 bases; bases with no gene match: 22. The CDR3 length is 19 residues. Germline assignment: CDR1 SGHVS and CDR2 FQNEAQ. The CDR3: CASSLRAGPGQDERYEQYF. CDR3 nucleotides: TGTGCCAGCAGCCTACGCGCCGGACCGGGACAGGACGAACGGTACGAGCAGTACTTC.